One sample yielded the 27 T cell receptor beta chains listed below, sequenced in a study of vaccination effects on CD4 cells after COVID-19. Antigen-specific CD4+ T cells were expanded with viral peptide pools in the ViraFEST assay before sequencing. A 10-day culture period preceded the isolation of CD4+ T cells. The person acquired a PCR-confirmed SARS-CoV-2 infection between March and December 2020. These receptors' antigens are unknown. Method: immunoSEQ multiplex PCR; TCRdb's copy keeps in-frame clones and lacks some. The sample lists 45,000 to 70,000 clones, approximately 73% occurring once. The sequenced sample was CD4+ T cells from PBMCs cultured with HIV peptides, obtained before COVID-19 vaccination. As for subset: HIV-1 Nef peptide pool negative control/reference culture. Receptors originate from a human donor who had a prior SARS-CoV-2 infection.

J is TRBJ2-7 and V is TRBV30; D is possibly TRBD2 (5 bases). V was shortened by 0 bases and J by 2 bases, with 11 bases between the two germline ends. CDR1 is GTSNPN and CDR2 is SVGIG in the germline V gene (reference sequence). This CDR3 has 14 amino acids. CDR3 in amino acids: CAWSVRGSTYEQYF. CDR3 bases: TGTGCCTGGAGTGTACGCGGGTCGACCTACGAGCAGTACTTC.

The genes are TRBV4-1 and TRBJ1-2; D not certain. CDR1 is MGHRA and CDR2 is YSYEKL in the germline V gene. Trimming cost V 1 base and J 2 bases, with 14 bases left between them. This CDR3 has 16 amino acids. The CDR3 sequence is CASSQAVVRSNYGYTF. In DNA form, the CDR3 reads TGCGCCAGCAGCCAAGCTGTTGTACGGTCGAACTATGGCTACACCTTC.

V gene TRBV7-9 combines with J gene TRBJ1-1; unclear D gene. This CDR3 has 16 residues. Germline CDR1 SEHNR, CDR2 FQNEAQ (reference sequence). Trimming shortened V by 4 bases and J by 5 bases, and 20 bases separated the two germline ends. CDR3: CASSSFGGILITEAFF. In nucleotides, the CDR3 is TGTGCCAGCAGCTCCTTCGGAGGGATTCTGATAACTGAAGCTTTCTTT.

The chain couples TRBV5-5 to TRBJ2-5; TRBD2 aligns across 7 bases. Trimming removed 3 bases from V and 7 bases from J; junction bases left unmatched: 9. Per the germline V gene, CDR1 is SGHKS and CDR2 is YYEKEE (reference sequence). The CDR3 totals 14 residues. The CDR3: CASSSLTSPGTQYF. In DNA, the CDR3 is TGTGCCAGCAGCTCTCTGACTAGCCCGGGGACCCAGTACTTC.

The chain combines TRBV2 with TRBJ1-5; tentatively, D is TRBD1 (5 bases). The CDR3 runs 16 residues. Germline V gene lookup returns CDR1 SNHLY and CDR2 FYNNEI. V shed 5 bases and J shed 0 bases, with 14 bases lying between them. In DNA form, the CDR3 reads TGTGCCAGCAGTCCAGGGAGGAGTCATAGCAATCAGCCCCAGCATTTT. Its protein is CASSPGRSHSNQPQHF.

The V gene is TRBV5-1, the J gene TRBJ1-4, with D hard to call. CDR1 and CDR2 (germline): SGHRS, YFSETQ. The CDR3 has 15 amino acids. Trimming cost V 5 bases and J 7 bases, with 18 bases left between them. The CDR3 loop is CASRPEEASSEKLFF. DNA for the CDR3: TGCGCCAGCAGACCGGAGGAGGCGTCGAGTGAAAAACTGTTTTTT.

This rearrangement joins TRBV2 to TRBJ1-2; tentatively, D is TRBD1 (5 bases). This CDR3 region has 13 residues. V was shortened by 5 bases and J by 2 bases, with 9 bases between the two germline ends. Per germline, CDR1 SNHLY and CDR2 FYNNEI. The CDR3 loop reads CASSSDINYGYTF. CDR3 nucleotide sequence: TGTGCCAGCAGTTCGGACATCAACTATGGCTACACCTTC.

The chain recombines TRBV7-3 with TRBJ2-1, with D possibly being TRBD1 (5 bases). From germline, CDR1 is SGHTA and CDR2 FQGTGA. V was pared by 5 bases and J by 4 bases, with 21 bases between. The CDR3 has 17 residues. CDR3 nucleotides: TGTGCCAGCAGCCCCGGACATGAGACTCCGGATTACAATGAGCAGTTCTTC. Its protein is CASSPGHETPDYNEQFF.

The chain recombines TRBV20-1 with TRBJ1-1; D is uncertain. The CDR3 is 13 amino acids. V was shortened by 3 bases and J by 5 bases, with 13 bases between the two germline ends. CDR1 is DFQATT, CDR2 SNEGSKA, per germline (reference sequence). The CDR3 loop reads CSASNQRVTEAFF. The CDR3 DNA reads TGCAGTGCTAGTAATCAGAGGGTAACTGAAGCTTTCTTT.

The gene calls are TRBV6-5 and TRBJ1-6; perhaps TRBD1 as D (5 bases). V was trimmed by 7 bases and J by 3 bases, leaving 13 bases between them. Germline assignment: CDR1 MNHEY and CDR2 SVGAGI. CDR3 length equals 15 residues. The CDR3 nucleotides read TGTGCCAGCACCGTTGGGACGGGCTATAATTCACCCCTCCACTTT. Its protein product is CASTVGTGYNSPLHF.

This clone was picked up a small number of times. J is TRBJ2-7 and V is TRBV11-3, with TRBD2 matching 11 bases. V lost 1 base and J lost 0; bases outside the gene matches: 11. The CDR3 extends over 19 amino acids. The germline V gene encodes CDR1 SGHNT and CDR2 YENEEA. CDR3 sequence reads: CASSLVPSGRFVDSYEQYF. CDR3 DNA: TGTGCCAGCAGCTTAGTTCCTAGCGGGAGGTTCGTGGACTCCTACGAGCAGTACTTC.

This chain uses TRBV27 with TRBJ2-1; 8 nucleotides align to TRBD1. V lost 2 bases to trimming and J lost 5 bases; unmatched junction nucleotides: 14. This CDR3 comprises 18 residues. Germline-derived CDR1 and CDR2 are MNHEY and SMNVEV (reference sequence). The CDR3 DNA reads TGTGCCAGCAGTTTAAAAAGCCGGGACAGGAGGGCTAACAATGAGCAGTTCTTC. This translates into CASSLKSRDRRANNEQFF.

This sequence joins TRBV5-1 and TRBJ2-5; 13 nucleotides agree with TRBD2. The germline gives CDR1 SGHRS, CDR2 YFSETQ. V shed 4 bases and J 6 bases; nucleotides not matched to a gene: 12. This CDR3 has 17 residues. In DNA, the CDR3 is TGCGCCAGCAGCCCACGGTGGACTAGCGGGAGTGGAAAGACCCAGTACTTC. Protein sequence: CASSPRWTSGSGKTQYF. The variable domain in full, with the rest retrieved from reference TRBV5-1 and TRBJ2-5, is KAGVTQTPRYLIKTRGQQVTLSCSPISGHRSVSWYQQTPGQGLQFLFEYFSETQRNKGNFPGRFSGRQFSNSRSEMNVSTLELGDSALYLCASSPRWTSGSGKTQYFGPGTRLLVL.

This clone was recorded a few times. CDR3 sequence reads: CASSAPGWGTEAFF. For the CDR3, the DNA is TGTGCCAGCAGTGCGCCGGGCTGGGGAACTGAAGCTTTCTTT. V is TRBV28 and J is TRBJ1-1; no clear D. The germline CDR1 and CDR2 sequences are MDHEN and SYDVKM. The CDR3 is 14 residues long. The V and J ends lost 5 bases and 5 bases respectively, with 15 bases between them.

The chain links TRBV19 to TRBJ1-1; no clear D. Germline loops: CDR1 LNHDA, CDR2 SQIVND (reference sequence). This CDR3 has 13 residues. V was clipped by 3 bases and J by 11 bases, with 16 bases between them. For the CDR3, the DNA is TGTGCCAGTAGTATGATCGACCCTGCTGGGGCTTTCTTT. Its translation: CASSMIDPAGAFF.

This sequence joins TRBV2 and TRBJ1-2; 9 bases map to TRBD1. The length of the CDR3 is 16 residues. Looked up from germline, CDR1 is SNHLY and CDR2 is FYNNEI. Germline trimming cut 1 base from V and 4 bases from J; bases unmatched to any gene: 7. The CDR3 sequence: CASSEGGQGLFYGYTF. CDR3 bases: TGTGCCAGCAGTGAAGGAGGACAGGGGTTATTCTATGGCTACACCTTC.

J is TRBJ1-3 and V is TRBV9; D is perhaps TRBD1 (5 bases). Trimming left V 0 bases short and J 6 bases short, with 16 bases between. The CDR3 totals 16 residues. Germline V gives CDR1 SGDLS, CDR2 YYNGEE. The CDR3: CASSVGAGRLENTIYF. CDR3 bases: TGTGCCAGCAGCGTAGGTGCAGGGAGACTTGAAAACACCATATATTTT.

V usage is TRBV12-3 or TRBV12-4 and J usage is TRBJ2-5; D uncertain. The CDR3 spans 13 residues. The germline V and J ends were trimmed by 6 bases and 0 bases, with 8 bases remaining between them. CDR3 DNA: TGTGCCAGCAGCCGAAACCACCAAGAGACCCAGTACTTC. This encodes CASSRNHQETQYF.

In this sample, this clone turned up a few times. The chain carries TRBV13 and TRBJ2-2; the D gene is possibly TRBD1 (5 bases). From germline, CDR1 is PRHDT and CDR2 FYEKMQ (reference sequence). The V and J ends lost 0 bases and 3 bases respectively, with 11 bases between them. The CDR3 runs 16 residues. CDR3 region: CASSLGRAGYTGELFF. The CDR3 DNA follows: TGTGCCAGCAGCTTAGGCAGGGCTGGGTACACCGGGGAGCTGTTTTTT.

This sequence joins TRBV7-8 and TRBJ2-7, with D perhaps matching TRBD1 (7 bases). This CDR3 is built from 18 residues. CDR1 is SGHVS, CDR2 FQNEAQ, per germline. V was shortened by 1 base and J by 0 bases, with 19 bases between the two germline ends. The CDR3 sequence is CASSLGRPGGPSSYEQYF. The CDR3 DNA follows: TGTGCCAGCAGCTTAGGACGCCCAGGGGGGCCGAGCTCCTACGAGCAGTACTTC.

The chain has TRBV30 and TRBJ1-2; D ambiguous. Trimming pared 6 bases from V and 2 bases from J, leaving 10 bases between. Per germline, CDR1 GTSNPN and CDR2 SVGIG (reference sequence). This CDR3 region has 12 residues. The CDR3 is CACGPINYGYTF. CDR3 nucleotides: TGTGCCTGCGGTCCTATCAACTATGGCTACACCTTC.

This clone has only one observation. The genes are TRBV4-1 and TRBJ1-1, with D tentatively TRBD1 (6 bases). The V gene's germline CDR1 is MGHRA and CDR2 YSYEKL. CDR3 size: 14 residues. The V end lost 1 base, the J end lost 5 bases, and 11 bases lay between the germline ends. CDR3 sequence (DNA): TGCGCCAGCAGCCAAGTACAGGGAGGGACTGAAGCTTTCTTT. Its protein is CASSQVQGGTEAFF.

This clone was picked up one time. V gene TRBV6-5 combines with J gene TRBJ1-3; no reliable D call. Germline CDR1 and CDR2: MNHEY and SVGAGI. Trimming removed 6 bases from V and 9 bases from J, with 6 bases in between. The CDR3 runs to 10 residues. The CDR3 DNA follows: TGTGCCAGCAGACTGTCCACCATATATTTT. Encoded protein: CASRLSTIYF.

The chain couples TRBV3-1 (or the pseudogene TRBV3-2) to TRBJ2-5, with 11 bases lining up with TRBD2. Germline V gives CDR1 LGHDT, CDR2 YNNKEL (reference sequence). This CDR3 has 15 residues. The junction had 3 bases not matched to a gene; V was cut back by 4 bases and J by 2 bases. As DNA, the CDR3 is TGTGCCAGCAGCCCCGGACTAGCGGGTCAAGAGACCCAGTACTTC. Its translation: CASSPGLAGQETQYF.

V gene TRBV7-3 combines with J gene TRBJ2-7, with D perhaps TRBD2 (5 bases). This CDR3 is built from 13 residues. Germline CDR1 SGHTA, CDR2 FQGTGA. The ends were cut back, 4 bases at V and 7 bases at J, with 14 bases in the middle. The CDR3 spells CASSSMVTGEQYF. CDR3 DNA sequence: TGTGCCAGCAGCTCCATGGTGACGGGGGAGCAGTACTTC.

This clone was counted only a few times. The gene calls are TRBV2 and TRBJ1-6; no clear D. Germline V gene data show CDR1 as SNHLY and CDR2 as FYNNEI. V lost 4 bases and J lost 14, with 21 bases in between. This CDR3 is built from 15 residues. CDR3 protein: CASSVGLPGPSSLHF. In DNA, the CDR3 is TGTGCCAGCAGTGTAGGACTTCCGGGCCCTTCGTCCCTCCACTTT.

The chain links TRBV11-3 to TRBJ2-3, with D maybe TRBD2 (5 bases). Germline CDR1 is SGHNT and CDR2 is YENEEA. Trimming pared 5 bases from V and 2 bases from J, leaving 20 bases between. The CDR3 runs to 17 residues. The CDR3 loop is CASSLRGGALITDTQYF. DNA of the CDR3: TGTGCCAGCAGCCTGCGAGGAGGTGCCCTGATCACAGATACGCAGTATTTT.